The 24 T cell receptor beta chains in this list originate from one sample, sequenced in a study of radiation and T cells in renal cell carcinoma. The assay was immunoSEQ multiplex PCR, and TCRdb's table has in-frame clones only and misses some. This sample has 150,000 or so clones; about 88% occur once, and the top ten carry over 3.5%. Noted time point: baseline pretreatment blood. Treatment: 15 Gy SBRT to primary tumor, nephrectomy 4 weeks later. The specimen comprised blood, sampled from a patient whose treatment included radiotherapy and nephrectomy. The receptors originated from a woman aged 70-85 years with renal cell carcinoma.

The V and J genes are TRBV10-3 and TRBJ2-5; 10 nucleotides align to TRBD1. The germline gives CDR1 ENHRY, CDR2 SYGVKD. V shed 3 bases, J shed 0 bases, and the junction held 4 bases outside the gene matches. The CDR3 loop spans 16 amino acids. The chain's CDR3 is CAISDGGQGYQETQYF. As DNA, the CDR3 is TGTGCCATCAGTGATGGGGGACAGGGGTACCAAGAGACCCAGTACTTC.

The V gene is TRBV28, the J gene TRBJ1-2, with a tentative D call TRBD1 (5 bases). The CDR3 runs to 13 residues. The V end lost 7 bases, the J end lost 3 bases, and 12 bases lay between the germline ends. CDR1 is MDHEN and CDR2 is SYDVKM in the germline V gene. The CDR3 here is CASKVRGYYGYTF. CDR3 nucleotide sequence: TGTGCCAGCAAAGTGAGGGGATACTATGGCTACACCTTC.

The V and J genes are TRBV4-1 and TRBJ1-5; TRBD1 might be the D (5 bases). The V end lost 1 base, the J end lost 1 base, and 11 bases lay between the germline ends. CDR3 length: 16 amino acids. In germline, CDR1 is MGHRA, CDR2 YSYEKL. This CDR3 reads CASSQVIAGSNQPQHF. The DNA of the CDR3 is TGCGCCAGCAGCCAAGTTATCGCAGGGAGCAATCAGCCCCAGCATTTT.

The rearrangement uses TRBV19 and TRBJ2-6; D remains unclear. The CDR3 has 14 amino acids. V lost 8 bases to trimming and J lost 0 bases, with 8 bases between them. In germline, CDR1 is LNHDA, CDR2 SQIVND (reference sequence). Here the CDR3 reads CASRHRSGANVLTF. In nucleotides, the CDR3 is TGTGCCAGTCGACATCGCTCTGGGGCCAACGTCCTGACTTTC. The full variable domain, in which reference TRBV19 and TRBJ2-6 provide the parts outside the CDR3, is DGGITQSPKYLFRKEGQNVTLSCEQNLNHDAMYWYRQDPGQGLRLIYYSQIVNDFQKGDIAEGYSVSREKKESFPLTVTSAQKNPTAFYLCASRHRSGANVLTFGAGSRLTVL.

This chain uses TRBV6-1 with TRBJ2-4, with 12 bases aligning to TRBD2. The CDR3 has 15 amino acids. The germline V gene has CDR1 MNHNS and CDR2 SASEGT. V shed 6 bases and J 4 bases; nucleotides not matched to a gene: 4. CDR3 DNA: TGTGCCAGCAGGAGGACTAGCGGGGCTAAAAACATTCAGTACTTC. It yields the protein CASRRTSGAKNIQYF.

This chain uses TRBV7-9 with TRBJ2-2; 7 bases are shared with TRBD2. The V gene end was trimmed by 4 bases and the J gene end by 1 base; junction bases not matched to a gene: 6. This CDR3 has 16 amino acids. Germline V gene data show CDR1 as SEHNR and CDR2 as FQNEAQ (reference sequence). The CDR3 is CASSSAGLMNTGELFF. CDR3 DNA: TGTGCCAGCAGCTCAGCGGGGCTAATGAACACCGGGGAGCTGTTTTTT.

The chain is built from TRBV5-1 and TRBJ2-3; TRBD2 is a possible D gene (7 bases). CDR1 SGHRS and CDR2 YFSETQ come from the germline V gene. CDR3 length: 15 residues. Trimming shortened V by 0 bases and J by 1 base, and 9 bases separated the two germline ends. Here the CDR3 reads CASSLGGGRTDTQYF. The CDR3 coding sequence is TGCGCCAGCAGCTTGGGCGGGGGCCGCACAGATACGCAGTATTTT. The full variable domain, in which reference TRBV5-1 and TRBJ2-3 provide the parts outside the CDR3, is KAGVTQTPRYLIKTRGQQVTLSCSPISGHRSVSWYQQTPGQGLQFLFEYFSETQRNKGNFPGRFSGRQFSNSRSEMNVSTLELGDSALYLCASSLGGGRTDTQYFGPGTRLTVL.

The rearrangement uses TRBV23-1 and TRBJ2-2; the D gene is possibly TRBD1 (5 bases). TRBV23-1 qualifies as an ORF whose function is uncertain. V shed 7 bases and J shed 8 bases, with 14 bases lying between them. The CDR3 contains 13 residues. The CDR3 is CASTRTILGELFF. The CDR3, as DNA: TGCGCCAGCACCAGGACAATCCTAGGGGAGCTGTTTTTT.

The gene calls are TRBV5-1 and TRBJ2-7; TRBD1 agrees at 8 bases. Unmatched junction bases numbered 5, after V lost 4 bases and J lost 5 bases. This CDR3 is built from 13 residues. From germline, CDR1 is SGHRS and CDR2 YFSETQ. The CDR3 sequence is CASSPDRADEQYF. The CDR3 nucleotides are TGCGCCAGCAGCCCGGACAGGGCCGACGAGCAGTACTTC.

The rearrangement joins TRBV7-2 to TRBJ2-2, with D hard to call. This CDR3 contains 13 residues. V was trimmed by 4 bases and J by 4 bases, leaving 7 bases between them. Germline assignment: CDR1 SGHTA and CDR2 FQGNSA. CDR3 in amino acids: CASSSTLTGELFF. Written as DNA, the CDR3 is TGTGCCAGCAGCTCGACTCTCACCGGGGAGCTGTTTTTT.

This chain's CDR3 is CAWSVRTGKEKLFF. In nucleotides, the CDR3 is TGTGCCTGGAGTGTAAGGACAGGGAAGGAAAAACTGTTTTTT. This chain links TRBV30 with TRBJ1-4; 8 bases are shared with TRBD1. V was pared by 0 bases and J by 8 bases, with 5 bases of the junction left unmatched. Per the germline V gene, CDR1 is GTSNPN and CDR2 is SVGIG (reference sequence). The CDR3 length is 14 residues.

V is TRBV6-5 and J is TRBJ2-3; D unresolved. Trimming removed 1 base from V and 0 bases from J, with 11 bases in between. CDR3 length equals 16 residues. Germline lookup yields CDR1 MNHEY and CDR2 SVGAGI. The CDR3 bases are TGTGCCAGCAGTTACTACGCTTCTAGAAGCACAGATACGCAGTATTTT. Protein: CASSYYASRSTDTQYF.

This chain links TRBV5-8 with TRBJ1-6; 7 nucleotides line up with TRBD1. V dropped 1 base and J dropped 7; count of bases not matched to a gene: 5. The length of the CDR3 is 15 residues. Germline loops: CDR1 SGHTS, CDR2 YDEGEE. CDR3 sequence: CASSLQGTVNSPLHF. The CDR3, as DNA: TGTGCCAGCAGCTTGCAAGGGACAGTCAATTCACCCCTCCACTTT.

The chain has TRBV11-3 and TRBJ2-3, with D possibly matching TRBD2 (5 bases). The V end was cut by 0 bases, the J end by 10 bases, with 11 bases between. The CDR3 is 13 residues long. CDR1 and CDR2 from the germline V gene are SGHNT and YENEEA. The chain's CDR3 is CASSLDRGYAQYF. In DNA, the CDR3 is TGTGCCAGCAGCTTAGATCGAGGGTACGCGCAGTATTTT.

J is TRBJ1-2 and V is TRBV27; 9 bases align to TRBD1. CDR3 length: 14 residues. J gave up 8 bases and V 6 bases, and 10 bases lay outside the gene matches. CDR1 MNHEY and CDR2 SMNVEV come from the germline V gene (reference sequence). The CDR3 protein is CASRPTQGAVGYTF. CDR3 DNA sequence: TGTGCCAGCAGACCAACACAGGGGGCTGTAGGCTACACCTTC.

This chain joins TRBV29-1 and TRBJ2-7; 8 bases agree with TRBD1. Germline values: CDR1 SQVTM, CDR2 ANQGSEA. This CDR3 spans 14 amino acids. Trimming took 5 bases from V and 7 from J; bases not matched to a gene: 13. The chain's CDR3 is CSVHYGQGRREQYF. The CDR3 coding sequence is TGCAGCGTTCACTATGGACAGGGACGTCGGGAGCAGTACTTC.

This chain joins TRBV6-1 and TRBJ1-5; D is possibly TRBD1 (6 bases). CDR1 and CDR2 (germline): MNHNS, SASEGT. This CDR3 contains 13 residues. V was cut by 6 bases and J by 4 bases, with 10 bases left in between. The CDR3 is CASSVTGNQPQHF. Here the CDR3 DNA reads TGTGCCAGCAGCGTAACAGGGAATCAGCCCCAGCATTTT.

The chain recombines TRBV6-5 with TRBJ2-3; 8 nucleotides agree with TRBD1. With V trimmed by 5 bases and J by 7 bases, 8 bases remained unmatched. The CDR3 runs to 14 residues. The germline CDR1 and CDR2 sequences are MNHEY and SVGAGI. The CDR3 nucleotides read TGTGCCAGCAGTCGGACAGGGTACTCACATACGCAGTATTTT. Protein sequence: CASSRTGYSHTQYF.

The chain employs TRBV21-1 and TRBJ2-2; the DNA was not compared with TRBD2, the D call given in the table. TRBV21-1 corresponds to a pseudogene. The CDR3 consists of 17 residues. In DNA, the CDR3 is TGTGCCAGCAGCAAATTGTTCCGGGGGGCTAGCACCGAGGAGCTGTTTTTT. This gives the protein CASSKLFRGASTEELFF.

The gene calls are TRBV9 and TRBJ2-2; TRBD2 agrees at 8 bases. From germline, CDR1 is SGDLS and CDR2 YYNGEE. Trimming cost V 0 bases and J 5 bases; bases outside gene matches: 9. The CDR3 sequence is 17 residues long. The CDR3 region has the DNA TGTGCCAGCAGCGTAGTTCTGGCGGGGGGACGGACCGGGGAGCTGTTTTTT. This gives the protein CASSVVLAGGRTGELFF. Together with reference TRBV9 and TRBJ2-2, the CDR3 gives the full variable domain: DSGVTQTPKHLITATGQRVTLRCSPRSGDLSVYWYQQSLDQGLQFLIQYYNGEERAKGNILERFSAQQFPDLHSELNLSSLELGDSALYFCASSVVLAGGRTGELFFGEGSRLTVL.

The chain employs TRBV19 and TRBJ1-5; D might be TRBD1 (6 bases). Trimming cost V 4 bases and J 2 bases, with 12 bases left between them. The V gene's germline CDR1 is LNHDA and CDR2 SQIVND (reference sequence). This CDR3 is 15 amino acids long. The CDR3 is CASSTQGRGNQPQHF. The CDR3, as DNA: TGTGCCAGTAGTACACAGGGTCGCGGCAATCAGCCCCAGCATTTT.

This rearrangement joins TRBV6-6 to TRBJ1-1; no firm D call. The CDR3 contains 14 residues. The V end was cut by 0 bases, the J end by 5 bases, with 10 bases between. Germline CDR1 MNHNY, CDR2 SVGAGI (reference sequence). The CDR3 DNA is TGTGCCAGCAGTTACTCGAAGGTGGGTACTGAAGCTTTCTTT. Its protein product is CASSYSKVGTEAFF.

V gene TRBV19 combines with J gene TRBJ2-4; D is unclear. The length of the CDR3 is 13 residues. The germline CDR1 and CDR2 sequences are LNHDA and SQIVND (reference sequence). Trimming took 4 bases from V and 7 from J, leaving 11 bases between them. CDR3 nucleotides: TGTGCCAGTAGTACCCCCGCCTCCAACATTCAGTACTTC. The encoded protein is CASSTPASNIQYF.

The chain joins TRBV9 to TRBJ1-1; TRBD1 matches 8 bases. The CDR3 runs 15 residues. V was clipped by 2 bases and J by 1 base; unmatched bases: 4. CDR1 SGDLS and CDR2 YYNGEE come from the germline V gene. DNA of the CDR3: TGTGCCAGCAGCGTCCAGGGGGCTCCGAACACTGAAGCTTTCTTT. Translated: CASSVQGAPNTEAFF.